This record concerns one TCR beta chain sequence. The antigen remains unidentified. Assay: immunoSEQ multiplex PCR; the TCRdb copy retains only in-frame clones and omits some. Of some 200,000 clones in the sample, over 80% were seen once. The data are from a study of cytomegalovirus exposure and HLA in healthy donors. Trimming took 8 bases from V and 5 from J, leaving 18 bases between them. This CDR3 spans 14 amino acids. The germline V gene encodes CDR1 MNHEY and CDR2 SVGAGI. Findings of the study overall: According to the study, around 150 TCR beta chains were cytomegalovirus-associated. CMV antigen specificity was confirmed in vitro for three CMV-associated chains. The finding came from a later analysis; first-cohort TCR clusters tended to co-occur in the roughly 120 validation repertoires.

What was sequenced was PBMCs. This clonotype was obtained from a woman in her late teens or twenties in good health and CMV-seronegative. The chain is built from TRBV6-5 and TRBJ1-1; tentatively, D is TRBD1 (5 bases). The CDR3 region has the DNA TGTGCCAGCCGGGACGCGGGGAGAGGAACTGAAGCTTTCTTT. Its translation is CASRDAGRGTEAFF.